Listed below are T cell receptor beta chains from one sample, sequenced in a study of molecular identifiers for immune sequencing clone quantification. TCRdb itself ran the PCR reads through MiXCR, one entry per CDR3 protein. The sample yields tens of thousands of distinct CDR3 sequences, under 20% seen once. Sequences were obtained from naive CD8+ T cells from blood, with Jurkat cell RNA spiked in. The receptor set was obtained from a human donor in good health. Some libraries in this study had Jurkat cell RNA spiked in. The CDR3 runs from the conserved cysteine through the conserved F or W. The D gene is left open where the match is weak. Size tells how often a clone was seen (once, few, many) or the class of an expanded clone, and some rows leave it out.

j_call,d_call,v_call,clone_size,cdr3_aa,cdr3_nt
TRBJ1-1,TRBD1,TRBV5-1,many,CASSLDRGITEAFF,TGCGCCAGCAGCTTGGACAGGGGGATTACTGAAGCTTTCTTT
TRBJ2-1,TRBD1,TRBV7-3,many,CASSLYGQGSYNEQFF,TGTGCCAGCAGCTTGTACGGACAGGGCTCCTACAATGAGCAGTTCTTC
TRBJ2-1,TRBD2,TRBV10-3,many,CAISESGVGTSGYNEQFF,TGTGCCATCAGTGAGTCGGGGGTCGGGACTAGCGGTTACAATGAGCAGTTCTTC
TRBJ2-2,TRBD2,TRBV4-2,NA,CASSQELAGGPFGELLF,TGTGCCAGCAGCCAAGAACTAGCGGGAGGGCCCTTCGGGGAGCTGCTTTTT
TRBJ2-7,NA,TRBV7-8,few,CASRARDGSSYEQYF,TGTGCCAGCAGAGCCCGGGACGGCAGCTCCTACGAGCAGTACTTC
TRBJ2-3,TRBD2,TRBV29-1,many,CSVVGGGTDTQYF,TGCAGCGTTGTCGGGGGGGGCACAGATACGCAGTATTTT
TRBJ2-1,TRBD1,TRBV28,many,CASSLGQGIGEQFF,TGTGCCAGCAGTTTGGGACAGGGGATCGGTGAGCAGTTCTTC
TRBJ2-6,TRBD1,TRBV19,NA,CASSIGTGVAGANVLTF,TGTGCCAGTAGTATCGGGACAGGGGTTGCTGGGGCCAACGTCCTGACTTTC
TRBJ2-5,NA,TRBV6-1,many,CASKQLGEPTQYF,TGTGCCAGCAAACAACTGGGAGAGCCGACCCAGTACTTC
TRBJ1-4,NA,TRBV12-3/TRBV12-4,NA,CASNPRGSNEKLFF,TGTGCCAGCAACCCGAGGGGGAGTAATGAAAAACTGTTTTTT
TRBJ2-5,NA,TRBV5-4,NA,CASSGGTEETQYF,TGTGCCAGCAGCGGAGGGACAGAAGAGACCCAGTACTTC
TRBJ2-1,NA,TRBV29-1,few,CSVVPLGNEQFF,TGCAGCGTTGTTCCCCTGGGCAATGAGCAGTTCTTC
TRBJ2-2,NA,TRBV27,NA,CASRQVGGELFF,TGTGCCAGCAGACAAGTGGGCGGGGAGCTGTTTTTT
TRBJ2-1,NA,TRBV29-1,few,CSVEEAIEQFF,TGCAGCGTTGAGGAGGCAATTGAGCAGTTCTTC
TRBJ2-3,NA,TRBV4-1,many,CASRLQGSTDTQYF,TGCGCCAGCCGACTACAGGGTTCCACAGATACGCAGTATTTT
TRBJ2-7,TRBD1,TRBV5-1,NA,CASSIDRGSYEQYF,TGCGCCAGCAGCATCGACAGGGGATCCTACGAGCAGTACTTC
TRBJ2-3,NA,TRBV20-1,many,CSARDEWGGLRADTQYF,TGCAGTGCTAGAGATGAATGGGGGGGCCTAAGGGCAGATACGCAGTATTTT
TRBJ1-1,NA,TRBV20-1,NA,CSARYRGNAEAFF,TGCAGTGCTAGATATCGGGGGAACGCTGAAGCTTTCTTT
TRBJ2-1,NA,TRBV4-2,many,CASSQSYNEQFF,TGTGCCAGCAGCCAGAGCTACAATGAGCAGTTCTTC
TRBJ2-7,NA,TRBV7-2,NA,CASSSPGYEQYF,TGTGCCAGCAGCTCACCGGGTTACGAGCAGTACTTC
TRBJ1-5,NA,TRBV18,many,CASSQVGNQPQHF,TGTGCCAGCTCACAGGTGGGCAATCAGCCCCAGCATTTT
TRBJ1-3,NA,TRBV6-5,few,CANSYFSPGPGDSGNTIYF,TGTGCCAACAGTTATTTCTCCCCGGGCCCCGGGGACTCTGGAAACACCATATATTTT
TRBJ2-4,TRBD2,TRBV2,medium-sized,CASSEGRGGAKNIQYF,TGTGCCAGCAGTGAAGGTCGCGGGGGTGCCAAAAACATTCAGTACTTC
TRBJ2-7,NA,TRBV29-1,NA,CSVVGFRPQYEQYF,TGCAGCGTTGTAGGGTTTCGGCCTCAATACGAGCAGTACTTC
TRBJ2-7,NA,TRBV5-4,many,CASSSISNEQYF,TGTGCCAGCAGCTCTATCAGCAACGAGCAGTACTTC
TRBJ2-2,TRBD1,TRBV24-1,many,CATSDLPGQGTPPPLNTGELFF,TGTGCCACCAGTGATTTACCCGGACAGGGGACACCCCCTCCTCTGAACACCGGGGAGCTGTTTTTT
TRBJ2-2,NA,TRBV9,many,CASSVAYMGPQTGELFF,TGTGCCAGCAGCGTAGCTTATATGGGCCCTCAAACCGGGGAGCTGTTTTTT
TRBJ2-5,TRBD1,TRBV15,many,CATSLPARTGGEETQYF,TGTGCCACCAGCCTACCCGCCAGGACAGGGGGCGAAGAGACCCAGTACTTC
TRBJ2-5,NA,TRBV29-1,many,CSVQLPRLLETQYF,TGCAGCGTTCAACTACCTCGGCTTTTGGAGACCCAGTACTTC
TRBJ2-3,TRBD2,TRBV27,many,CASTSGTSGVDTQYF,TGTGCCAGCACCAGCGGGACTAGCGGGGTGGATACGCAGTATTTT
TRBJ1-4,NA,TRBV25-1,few,CASSELGTVEKLFF,TGTGCCAGCAGTGAATTGGGGACCGTCGAAAAACTGTTTTTT
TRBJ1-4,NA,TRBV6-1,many,CASSDTMGAANEKLFF,TGTGCCAGCAGTGATACTATGGGGGCCGCTAATGAAAAACTGTTTTTT
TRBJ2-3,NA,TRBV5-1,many,CASSPRGMFTDTQYF,TGCGCCAGCAGCCCACGCGGGATGTTCACAGATACGCAGTATTTT
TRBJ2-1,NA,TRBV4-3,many,CASSQGQVSYNEQFF,TGCGCCAGCAGCCAAGGACAGGTCTCCTACAATGAGCAGTTCTTC
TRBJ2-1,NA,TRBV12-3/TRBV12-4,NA,CASSFWGALYNEQFF,TGTGCCAGCAGTTTTTGGGGGGCCCTCTACAATGAGCAGTTCTTC
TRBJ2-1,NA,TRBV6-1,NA,CASSVLRGVSYNEQSF,TGTGCCAGCAGTGTACTCAGGGGAGTCTCCTACAATGAGCAGTCCTTC
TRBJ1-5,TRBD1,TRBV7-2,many,CASSLVTGGPQHF,TGTGCCAGCAGCTTAGTCACAGGGGGGCCCCAGCATTTT
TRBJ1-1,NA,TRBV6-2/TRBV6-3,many,CASSFIRNTEAFF,TGTGCCAGCAGTTTCATCAGGAACACTGAAGCTTTCTTT